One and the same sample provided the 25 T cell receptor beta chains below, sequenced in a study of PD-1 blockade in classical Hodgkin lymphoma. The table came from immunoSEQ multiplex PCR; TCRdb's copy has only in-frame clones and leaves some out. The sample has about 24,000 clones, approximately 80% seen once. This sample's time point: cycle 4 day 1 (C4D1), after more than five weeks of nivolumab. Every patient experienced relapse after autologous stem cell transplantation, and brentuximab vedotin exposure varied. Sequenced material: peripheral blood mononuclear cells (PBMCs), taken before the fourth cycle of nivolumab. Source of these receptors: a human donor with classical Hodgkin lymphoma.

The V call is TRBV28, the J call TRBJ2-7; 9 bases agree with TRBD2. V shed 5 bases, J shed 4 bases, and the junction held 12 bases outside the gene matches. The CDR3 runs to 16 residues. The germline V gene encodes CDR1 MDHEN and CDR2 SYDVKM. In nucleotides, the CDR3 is TGTGCCAGCAGTCCTGCATCTAGCGGGAACTGGTACGAGCAGTACTTC. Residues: CASSPASSGNWYEQYF.

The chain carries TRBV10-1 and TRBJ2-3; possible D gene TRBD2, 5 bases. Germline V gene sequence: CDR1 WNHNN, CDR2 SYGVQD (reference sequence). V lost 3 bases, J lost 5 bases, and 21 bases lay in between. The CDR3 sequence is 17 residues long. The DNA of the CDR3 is TGCGCCAGCAGTGATTCTGGTGGGAGTCGATCACGAGATACGCAGTATTTT. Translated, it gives CASSDSGGSRSRDTQYF.

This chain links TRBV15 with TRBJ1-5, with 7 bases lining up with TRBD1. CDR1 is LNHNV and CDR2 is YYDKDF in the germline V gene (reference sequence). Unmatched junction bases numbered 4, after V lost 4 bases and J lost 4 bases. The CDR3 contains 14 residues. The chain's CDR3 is CATSTRGQNQPQHF. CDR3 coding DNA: TGTGCCACCAGCACTAGGGGGCAAAATCAGCCCCAGCATTTT.

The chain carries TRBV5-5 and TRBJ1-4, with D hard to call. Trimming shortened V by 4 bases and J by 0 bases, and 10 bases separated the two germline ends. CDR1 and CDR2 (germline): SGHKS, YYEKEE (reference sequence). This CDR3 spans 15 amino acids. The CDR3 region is CASSPVGATNEKLFF. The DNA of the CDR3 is TGTGCCAGCAGCCCCGTCGGTGCAACTAATGAAAAACTGTTTTTT.

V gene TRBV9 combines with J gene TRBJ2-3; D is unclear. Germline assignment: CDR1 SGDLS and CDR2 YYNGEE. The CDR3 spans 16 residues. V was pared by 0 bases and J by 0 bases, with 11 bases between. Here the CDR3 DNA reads TGTGCCAGCAGCGTAGCGCGGAGTACTAGCACAGATACGCAGTATTTT. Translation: CASSVARSTSTDTQYF.

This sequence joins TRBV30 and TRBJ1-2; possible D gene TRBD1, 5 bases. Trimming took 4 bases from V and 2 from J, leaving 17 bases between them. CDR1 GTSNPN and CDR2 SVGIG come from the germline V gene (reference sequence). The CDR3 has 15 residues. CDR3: CAWTNGGPGNYGYTF. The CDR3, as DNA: TGTGCCTGGACTAATGGGGGTCCGGGGAACTATGGCTACACCTTC.

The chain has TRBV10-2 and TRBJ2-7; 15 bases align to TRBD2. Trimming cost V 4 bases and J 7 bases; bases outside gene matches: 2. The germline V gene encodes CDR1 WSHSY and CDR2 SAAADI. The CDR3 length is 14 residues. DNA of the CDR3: TGCGCCAGCAGTGGGACTAGCGGGAGGGGAGAGCAGTACTTC. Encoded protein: CASSGTSGRGEQYF.

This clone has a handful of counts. This CDR3 is CAWNRDRVRGGDTQYF. The CDR3 DNA reads TGTGCCTGGAACCGGGACAGGGTACGAGGTGGGGATACGCAGTATTTT. The chain uses TRBV30 and TRBJ2-3; 9 bases are a match to TRBD1. The germline V gene has CDR1 GTSNPN and CDR2 SVGIG (reference sequence). CDR3 length equals 16 residues. J gave up 6 bases and V 4 bases, and 14 bases lay outside the gene matches.

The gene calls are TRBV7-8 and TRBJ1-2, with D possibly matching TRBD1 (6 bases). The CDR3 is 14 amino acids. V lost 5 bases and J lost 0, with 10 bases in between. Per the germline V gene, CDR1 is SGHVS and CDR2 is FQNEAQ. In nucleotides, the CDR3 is TGTGCCAGCAGCCCTGGGACACCTAACTATGGCTACACCTTC. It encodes CASSPGTPNYGYTF.

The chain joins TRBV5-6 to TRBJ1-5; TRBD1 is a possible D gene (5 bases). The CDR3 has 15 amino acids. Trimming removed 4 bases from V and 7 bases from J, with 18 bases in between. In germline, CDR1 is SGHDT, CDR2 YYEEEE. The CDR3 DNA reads TGTGCCAGCAGCAAGGACCGGGACCGAAGACAGCCCCAGCATTTT. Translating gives CASSKDRDRRQPQHF. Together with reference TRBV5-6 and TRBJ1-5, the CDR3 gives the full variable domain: DAGVTQSPTHLIKTRGQQVTLRCSPKSGHDTVSWYQQALGQGPQFIFQYYEEEERQRGNFPDRFSGHQFPNYSSELNVNALLLGDSALYLCASSKDRDRRQPQHFGDGTRLSIL.

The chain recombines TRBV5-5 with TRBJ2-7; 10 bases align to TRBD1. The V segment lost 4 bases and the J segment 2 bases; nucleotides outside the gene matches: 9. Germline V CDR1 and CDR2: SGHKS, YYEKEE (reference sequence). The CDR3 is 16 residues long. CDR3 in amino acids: CASSTPGQGSPYEQYF. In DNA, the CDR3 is TGTGCCAGCAGCACGCCGGGACAGGGGTCACCCTACGAGCAGTACTTC. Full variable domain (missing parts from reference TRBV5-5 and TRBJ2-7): DAGVTQSPTHLIKTRGQQVTLRCSPISGHKSVSWYQQVLGQGPQFIFQYYEKEERGRGNFPDRFSARQFPNYSSELNVNALLLGDSALYLCASSTPGQGSPYEQYFGPGTRLTVT.

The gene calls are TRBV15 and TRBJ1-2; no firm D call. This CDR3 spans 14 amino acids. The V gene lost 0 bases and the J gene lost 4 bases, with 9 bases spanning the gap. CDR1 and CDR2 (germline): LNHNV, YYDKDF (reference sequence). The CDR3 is CATSRDPSSYGYTF. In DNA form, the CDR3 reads TGTGCCACCAGCAGAGATCCCTCCTCCTATGGCTACACCTTC.

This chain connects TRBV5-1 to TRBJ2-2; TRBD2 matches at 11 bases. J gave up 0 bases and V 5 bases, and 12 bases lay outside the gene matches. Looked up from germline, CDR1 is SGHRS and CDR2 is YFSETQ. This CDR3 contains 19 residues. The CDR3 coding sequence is TGCGCCAGCAGGAAACCGAGACTAGCGGGAATCGCGAACACCGGGGAGCTGTTTTTT. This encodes CASRKPRLAGIANTGELFF.

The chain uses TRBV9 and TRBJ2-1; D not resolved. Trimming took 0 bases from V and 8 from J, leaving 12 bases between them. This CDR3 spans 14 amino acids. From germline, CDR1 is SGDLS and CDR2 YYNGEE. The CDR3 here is CASSVATSFYEQFF. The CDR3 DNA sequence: TGTGCCAGCAGCGTAGCTACGAGTTTCTATGAGCAGTTCTTC.

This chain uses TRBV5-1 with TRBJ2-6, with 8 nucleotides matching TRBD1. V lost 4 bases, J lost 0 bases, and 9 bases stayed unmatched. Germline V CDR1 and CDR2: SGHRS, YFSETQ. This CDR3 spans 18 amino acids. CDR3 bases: TGCGCCAGCAGCCCATGGGACAGGCCACACTCTGGGGCCAACGTCCTGACTTTC. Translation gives CASSPWDRPHSGANVLTF.

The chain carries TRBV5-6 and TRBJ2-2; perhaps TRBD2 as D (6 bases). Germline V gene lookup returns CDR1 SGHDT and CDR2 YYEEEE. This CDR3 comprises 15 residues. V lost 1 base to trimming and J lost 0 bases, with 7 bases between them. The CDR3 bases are TGTGCCAGCAGCTTGTGGGGGGCGAACACCGGGGAGCTGTTTTTT. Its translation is CASSLWGANTGELFF.

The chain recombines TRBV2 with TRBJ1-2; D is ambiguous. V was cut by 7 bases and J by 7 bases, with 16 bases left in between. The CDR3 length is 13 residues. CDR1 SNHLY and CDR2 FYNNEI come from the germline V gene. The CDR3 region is CASTPQTDGGYTF. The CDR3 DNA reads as TGTGCCAGCACGCCACAGACTGACGGTGGCTACACCTTC.

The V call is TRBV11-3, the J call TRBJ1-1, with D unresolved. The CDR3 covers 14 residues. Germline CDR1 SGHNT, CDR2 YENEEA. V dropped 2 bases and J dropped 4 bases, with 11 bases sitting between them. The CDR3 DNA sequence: TGTGCCAGCAGCTTAAGGACCCTGAGCACTGAAGCTTTCTTT. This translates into CASSLRTLSTEAFF.

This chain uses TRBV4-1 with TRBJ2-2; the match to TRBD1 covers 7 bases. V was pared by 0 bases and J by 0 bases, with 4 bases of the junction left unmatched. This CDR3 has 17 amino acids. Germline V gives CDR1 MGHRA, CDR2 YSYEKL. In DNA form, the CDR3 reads TGCGCCAGCAGCCAAGATTTTGACAGGGCGAACACCGGGGAGCTGTTTTTT. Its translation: CASSQDFDRANTGELFF.

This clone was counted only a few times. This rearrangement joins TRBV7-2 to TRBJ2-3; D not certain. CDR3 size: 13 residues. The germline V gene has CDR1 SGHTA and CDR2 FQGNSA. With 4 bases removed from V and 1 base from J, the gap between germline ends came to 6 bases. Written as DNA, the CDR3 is TGTGCCAGCAGCTCCCTGCGCACAGATACGCAGTATTTT. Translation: CASSSLRTDTQYF.

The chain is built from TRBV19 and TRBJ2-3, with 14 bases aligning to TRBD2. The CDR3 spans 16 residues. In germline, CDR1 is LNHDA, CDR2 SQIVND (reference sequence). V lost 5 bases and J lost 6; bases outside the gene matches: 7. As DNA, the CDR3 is TGTGCCAGTAGTTTCGGGACTAGCGGGAGCGCCGATACGCAGTATTTT. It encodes CASSFGTSGSADTQYF. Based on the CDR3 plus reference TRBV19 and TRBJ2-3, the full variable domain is DGGITQSPKYLFRKEGQNVTLSCEQNLNHDAMYWYRQDPGQGLRLIYYSQIVNDFQKGDIAEGYSVSREKKESFPLTVTSAQKNPTAFYLCASSFGTSGSADTQYFGPGTRLTVL.

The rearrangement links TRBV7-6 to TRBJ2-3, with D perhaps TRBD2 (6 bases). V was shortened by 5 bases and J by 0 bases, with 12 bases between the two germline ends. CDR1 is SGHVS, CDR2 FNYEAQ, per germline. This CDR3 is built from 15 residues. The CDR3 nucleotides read TGTGCCAGCAGCCGCGGGACCACTAGCACAGATACGCAGTATTTT. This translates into CASSRGTTSTDTQYF.

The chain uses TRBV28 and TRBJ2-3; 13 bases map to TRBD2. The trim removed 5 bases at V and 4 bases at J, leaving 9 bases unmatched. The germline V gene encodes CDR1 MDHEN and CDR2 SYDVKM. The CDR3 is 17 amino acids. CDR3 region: CASSRGTSGTLADTQYF. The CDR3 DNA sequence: TGTGCCAGCAGTCGGGGGACTAGCGGGACTCTCGCAGATACGCAGTATTTT.

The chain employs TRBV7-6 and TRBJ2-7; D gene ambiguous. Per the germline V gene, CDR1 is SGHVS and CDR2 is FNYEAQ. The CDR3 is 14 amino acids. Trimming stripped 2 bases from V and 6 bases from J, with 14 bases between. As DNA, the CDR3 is TGTGCCAGCAGCTTATCCCCGAATCCTGTCGAGCAGTACTTC. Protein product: CASSLSPNPVEQYF.

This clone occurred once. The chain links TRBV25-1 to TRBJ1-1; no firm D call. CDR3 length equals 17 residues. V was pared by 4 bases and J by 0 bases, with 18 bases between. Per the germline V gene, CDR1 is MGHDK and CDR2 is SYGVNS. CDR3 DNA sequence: TGTGCCAGCAGTGGACGGCCTCGGGCGGCGATGAACACTGAAGCTTTCTTT. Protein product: CASSGRPRAAMNTEAFF.